The next 24 T cell receptor beta chains were all read from a single sample in a study of T cell changes during pregnancy in multiple sclerosis. Using immunoSEQ multiplex PCR, the repertoire was profiled, and TCRdb retains in-frame clones only, with some absent. This sample carries under 80,000 clones, almost 95% of them seen once, and the ten largest clones take around 2.3%. The sequencing used peripheral blood, collected before pregnancy. The receptors were sampled from a female donor with multiple sclerosis, enrolled in a pregnancy study.

This sequence joins TRBV19 and TRBJ2-1, with TRBD2 matching over 8 bases. Germline loops: CDR1 LNHDA, CDR2 SQIVND (reference sequence). The J segment lost 3 bases and the V segment lost 6 bases, leaving 7 bases of the junction unmatched. CDR3 length equals 15 residues. The CDR3 region has the DNA TGTGCCAGTAGCCGAGCGGGAGAGGTCTACAATGAGCAGTTCTTC. Protein product: CASSRAGEVYNEQFF.

The genes are TRBV18 and TRBJ2-7; D unresolved. CDR3 length: 13 amino acids. Trimming took off 2 bases at V and 5 bases at J, with 10 bases between the two ends. Germline V gene data show CDR1 as KGHSH and CDR2 as LQKENI. The CDR3 sequence: CASSPVSQDEQYF. CDR3 in DNA: TGTGCCAGCTCACCAGTCTCCCAGGACGAGCAGTACTTC.

The rearrangement uses TRBV4-1 and TRBJ2-1; 12 nucleotides align to TRBD2. V shed 3 bases and J 7 bases; nucleotides not matched to a gene: 7. The CDR3 has 16 amino acids. Germline V gene sequence: CDR1 MGHRA, CDR2 YSYEKL. In DNA form, the CDR3 reads TGCGCCAGCAGCCAGCTAGCGGGAGGGCCCGGTAATGAGCAGTTCTTC. Translation: CASSQLAGGPGNEQFF.

The V call is TRBV10-1, the J call TRBJ2-7, with D hard to call. CDR3 length: 17 amino acids. V lost 0 bases, J lost 1 base, and 16 bases lay in between. From germline, CDR1 is WNHNN and CDR2 SYGVQD (reference sequence). This chain's CDR3 is CASSESIWRGESYEQYF. The CDR3 DNA reads TGCGCCAGCAGTGAGTCCATTTGGCGAGGTGAGTCCTACGAGCAGTACTTC.

The V and J genes are TRBV11-3 and TRBJ2-2; 13 bases fit TRBD2. The CDR3 length is 14 residues. The ends lost 9 bases at V and 7 bases at J; junction bases unmatched: 5. The germline CDR1 and CDR2 sequences are SGHNT and YENEEA. The chain's CDR3 is CASTSGRVGGELFF. CDR3 nucleotide sequence: TGTGCCAGTACTAGCGGGAGGGTCGGCGGGGAGCTGTTTTTT.

For the CDR3, the DNA is TGTGCCAGCAGCTCCGGGACAGGGGAGATAGAGACCCAGTACTTC. Translation gives CASSSGTGEIETQYF. The rearrangement links TRBV11-2 to TRBJ2-5; 10 nucleotides agree with TRBD1. After removal of 4 bases from V and 4 bases from J, the junction contained 6 bases not matched to a gene. The V gene's germline CDR1 is SGHAT and CDR2 FQNNGV. This CDR3 has 15 residues.

The chain combines TRBV15 with TRBJ1-1; 7 bases fit TRBD1. CDR1 is LNHNV and CDR2 is YYDKDF in the germline V gene (reference sequence). With V trimmed by 3 bases and J by 0 bases, 4 bases remained unmatched. CDR3 length: 15 amino acids. CDR3 region: CATSRGQPLNTEAFF. For the CDR3, the DNA is TGTGCCACCAGCAGGGGACAGCCTTTGAACACTGAAGCTTTCTTT.

This chain links TRBV7-2 with TRBJ2-1; the match to TRBD1 covers 9 bases. The CDR3 extends over 16 amino acids. V was clipped by 0 bases and J by 2 bases; unmatched bases: 2. Germline loops: CDR1 SGHTA, CDR2 FQGNSA. DNA for the CDR3: TGTGCCAGCAGCTTAGCGGGGACAGGGACCTACAATGAGCAGTTCTTC. This translates into CASSLAGTGTYNEQFF.

The rearrangement joins TRBV7-2 to TRBJ2-3; the match to TRBD1 covers 8 bases. This CDR3 spans 13 amino acids. Germline V gene data show CDR1 as SGHTA and CDR2 as FQGNSA. J was trimmed by 5 bases and V by 4 bases; bases with no gene match: 2. The CDR3 nucleotides are TGTGCCAGCAGCTCAGGACAGGGAGATACGCAGTATTTT. Translation gives CASSSGQGDTQYF.

The genes are TRBV9 and TRBJ1-3, with 9 nucleotides matching TRBD1. The CDR3 runs 15 residues. V was clipped by 3 bases and J by 11 bases; unmatched bases: 12. Germline-derived CDR1 and CDR2 are SGDLS and YYNGEE. The DNA for the CDR3 is TGTGCCAGCAGCGCTACGGGACAGGGTTTAATTCCCATATATTTT. Translated, it gives CASSATGQGLIPIYF.

This chain uses TRBV28 with TRBJ2-3, with TRBD2 matching over 7 bases. This CDR3 region has 14 residues. Per the germline V gene, CDR1 is MDHEN and CDR2 is SYDVKM. With V trimmed by 6 bases and J by 3 bases, 6 bases remained unmatched. Here the CDR3 reads CASRGASGTDTQYF. The CDR3 bases are TGTGCCAGCAGAGGGGCTAGCGGAACAGATACGCAGTATTTT.

This clone was detected once. The V and J genes are TRBV27 and TRBJ2-7, with TRBD2 matching 8 bases. Germline values: CDR1 MNHEY, CDR2 SMNVEV (reference sequence). This CDR3 region has 14 residues. Written as DNA, the CDR3 is TGTGCTAGTGGGCTAGCGGGTGCTACCTACGAGCAGTACTTC. This translates into CASGLAGATYEQYF.

This chain joins TRBV9 and TRBJ2-7; TRBD1 aligns across 10 bases. V was pared by 2 bases and J by 5 bases, with 7 bases of the junction left unmatched. This CDR3 comprises 15 residues. The germline gives CDR1 SGDLS, CDR2 YYNGEE. The CDR3, as DNA: TGTGCCAGCAGCGTGTCCGGGACAGGGGTCAACGAGCAGTACTTC. Encoded protein: CASSVSGTGVNEQYF.

This chain connects TRBV14 to TRBJ2-1, with 10 bases lining up with TRBD2. CDR1 SGHDN and CDR2 FVKESK come from the germline V gene. The ends lost 4 bases at V and 6 bases at J; junction bases unmatched: 6. The CDR3 is 15 amino acids. This CDR3 is CASSLAGTSVNEQFF. The CDR3 DNA sequence: TGTGCCAGCAGCCTGGCCGGGACTAGCGTCAATGAGCAGTTCTTC.

The chain's CDR3 is CASSEGTSGFSYEQYF. The CDR3 nucleotides are TGTGCCAGCAGTGAAGGGACTAGCGGGTTTTCCTACGAGCAGTACTTC. J is TRBJ2-7 and V is TRBV6-1; 11 bases fit TRBD2. The V gene's germline CDR1 is MNHNS and CDR2 SASEGT. The CDR3 covers 16 residues. After removal of 1 base from V and 1 base from J, the junction contained 3 bases not matched to a gene.

The chain uses TRBV18 and TRBJ1-2; TRBD1 matches at 7 bases. The CDR3 extends over 13 amino acids. J gave up 2 bases and V 5 bases, and 2 bases lay outside the gene matches. From germline, CDR1 is KGHSH and CDR2 LQKENI. CDR3 DNA: TGTGCCAGCTCAGGGGACAGAAACTATGGCTACACCTTC. Protein sequence: CASSGDRNYGYTF.

V usage is TRBV29-1 and J usage is TRBJ2-1; TRBD2 aligns across 12 bases. V lost 2 bases to trimming and J lost 2 bases; unmatched junction nucleotides: 4. The CDR3 length is 16 residues. Germline V CDR1 and CDR2: SQVTM, ANQGSEA. CDR3 residues: CSVESASGRAYNEQFF. The CDR3 DNA sequence: TGCAGCGTTGAATCGGCTAGCGGGAGGGCCTACAATGAGCAGTTCTTC.

This clone was observed a few times. This chain joins TRBV29-1 and TRBJ1-1; perhaps TRBD1 as D (6 bases). V lost 6 bases and J lost 1, with 12 bases in between. This CDR3 region has 13 residues. Germline CDR1 is SQVTM and CDR2 is ANQGSEA. CDR3 bases: TGCAGCGTAACCGGGACAACGAACACTGAAGCTTTCTTT. It translates to CSVTGTTNTEAFF. Using reference TRBV29-1 and TRBJ1-1 for the parts outside the CDR3, the full variable domain is SAVISQKPSRDICQRGTSLTIQCQVDSQVTMMFWYRQQPGQSLTLIATANQGSEATYESGFVIDKFPISRPNLTFSTLTVSNMSPEDSSIYLCSVTGTTNTEAFFGQGTRLTVV.

This clone was detected only once. The J gene is TRBJ2-1, the V gene TRBV7-9; D ambiguous. The CDR3 spans 12 residues. Germline CDR1 reads SEHNR; CDR2 reads FQNEAQ (reference sequence). The V and J ends lost 5 bases and 8 bases respectively, with 10 bases between them. The CDR3, as DNA: TGTGCCAGCAGCGCTATCCAGGATGAGCAGTTCTTC. Translated, it gives CASSAIQDEQFF.

The chain employs TRBV29-1 and TRBJ1-5; 8 nucleotides match TRBD1. J lost 3 bases, V lost 5 bases, and 9 bases had no gene match. The CDR3 consists of 15 residues. Per germline, CDR1 SQVTM and CDR2 ANQGSEA. CDR3 in DNA: TGCAGCGTTACCTCCGGGACAGGCTTCAATCAGCCCCAGCATTTT. It translates to CSVTSGTGFNQPQHF.

The chain links TRBV10-2 to TRBJ1-1; weak D call: TRBD1 (6 bases). Germline loops: CDR1 WSHSY, CDR2 SAAADI. This CDR3 contains 13 residues. Trimming stripped 5 bases from V and 5 bases from J, with 12 bases between. The CDR3 loop reads CASSLQGGTEAFF. Written as DNA, the CDR3 is TGCGCCAGCAGTTTACAGGGCGGAACTGAAGCTTTCTTT.

This clone was seen once. This rearrangement joins TRBV4-3 to TRBJ2-2; 8 bases are a match to TRBD1. The length of the CDR3 is 16 residues. V was clipped by 2 bases and J by 1 base; unmatched bases: 3. The V gene's germline CDR1 is LGHNA and CDR2 YSLEER. The CDR3: CASSQRTGWNTGELFF. CDR3 nucleotides: TGCGCCAGCAGCCAAAGGACAGGGTGGAACACCGGGGAGCTGTTTTTT.

The chain recombines TRBV2 with TRBJ2-5; 9 bases map to TRBD1. Germline CDR1 reads SNHLY; CDR2 reads FYNNEI. Trimming cost V 4 bases and J 4 bases; bases outside gene matches: 13. The CDR3 length is 17 residues. CDR3 bases: TGTGCCAGCAGTGTTCCCCTGGGACAGGGAATGCGAGAGACCCAGTACTTC. It is translated as CASSVPLGQGMRETQYF.

The chain has TRBV9 and TRBJ2-3, with a tentative D call TRBD1 (7 bases). Germline V gene data show CDR1 as SGDLS and CDR2 as YYNGEE. Deletions cut 0 bases from V and 4 bases from J, with 18 bases between. The CDR3 is 17 amino acids. The CDR3 loop is CASSVATGGGGADTQYF. DNA for the CDR3: TGTGCCAGCAGCGTAGCCACGGGCGGAGGGGGCGCAGATACGCAGTATTTT.